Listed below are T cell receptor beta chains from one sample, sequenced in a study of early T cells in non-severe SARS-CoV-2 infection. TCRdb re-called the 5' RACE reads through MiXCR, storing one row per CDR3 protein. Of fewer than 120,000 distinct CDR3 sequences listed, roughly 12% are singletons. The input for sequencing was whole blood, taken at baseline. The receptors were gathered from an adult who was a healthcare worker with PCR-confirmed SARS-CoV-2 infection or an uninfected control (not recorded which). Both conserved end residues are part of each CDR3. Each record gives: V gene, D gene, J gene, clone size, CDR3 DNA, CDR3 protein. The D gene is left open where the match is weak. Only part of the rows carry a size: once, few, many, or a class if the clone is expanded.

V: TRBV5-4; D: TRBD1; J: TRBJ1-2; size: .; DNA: TGTGCCAGCAGCTTGGGACAGGGGGACTATGGCTACACCTTC; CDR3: CASSLGQGDYGYTF
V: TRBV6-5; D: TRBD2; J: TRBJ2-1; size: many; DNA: TGTGCCAGCATTCCGAGAGGACTAGCGGAGATAAAATCCTACAATGAGCAGTTCTTC; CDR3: CASIPRGLAEIKSYNEQFF
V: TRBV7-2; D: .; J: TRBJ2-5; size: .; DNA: TGTGCCAGCAGCTTAAAGGGGGACGCTTTCCTGTACCAAGAGACCCAGTACTTC; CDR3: CASSLKGDAFLYQETQYF
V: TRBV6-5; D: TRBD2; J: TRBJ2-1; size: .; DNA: TGTGCCAGCAGTTACGGGACTAGCGGGACTGGAGAGCAGTTCTTC; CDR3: CASSYGTSGTGEQFF
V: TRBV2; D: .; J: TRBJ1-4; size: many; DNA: TGTGCCAGCAGGCCGCCCGTAGGAACTAATGAAAAACTGTTTTTT; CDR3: CASRPPVGTNEKLFF
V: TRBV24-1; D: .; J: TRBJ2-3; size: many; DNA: TGTGCCACCGGAGGGGAAATGGATACGCAGTATTTT; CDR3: CATGGEMDTQYF
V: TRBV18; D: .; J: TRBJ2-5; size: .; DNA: TGTGCCAGCTCACCAGTACCCGAGAGTAGCGAGAGAGTTCAAGAGACCCAGTACTTC; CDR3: CASSPVPESSERVQETQYF
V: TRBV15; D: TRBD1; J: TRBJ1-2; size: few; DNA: TGTGCCACCAGCAGAGATAGGGCAGGGGGTAACTATGGCTACACCTTC; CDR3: CATSRDRAGGNYGYTF
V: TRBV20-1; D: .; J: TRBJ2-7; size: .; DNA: TGCAGTGCTAGATCTACTAGATTCAGCTACGAGCAGTACTTC; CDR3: CSARSTRFSYEQYF
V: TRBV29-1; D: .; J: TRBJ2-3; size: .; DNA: TGCAGCGTTGTTCCCACAGATACGCAGTATTTT; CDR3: CSVVPTDTQYF
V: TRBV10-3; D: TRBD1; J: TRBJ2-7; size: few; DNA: TGTGCCATCAGTAGGGACAGTCCCTACGAGCAGTACTTC; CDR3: CAISRDSPYEQYF
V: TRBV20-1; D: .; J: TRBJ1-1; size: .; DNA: TGCAGTGCCCTCCCGGGGTTTGGTGAAGCTTTCTTT; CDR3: CSALPGFGEAFF
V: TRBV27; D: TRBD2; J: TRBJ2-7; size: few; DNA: TGTGCCAGCAGTGCAACTACTAGCGGGGGCCCCTACGAGCAGTACTTC; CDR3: CASSATTSGGPYEQYF
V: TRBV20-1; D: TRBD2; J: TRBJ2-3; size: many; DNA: TGCAGTGCTAGAAGGGCTAGCGGGAGTAGACCAGATACGCAGTATTTT; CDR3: CSARRASGSRPDTQYF
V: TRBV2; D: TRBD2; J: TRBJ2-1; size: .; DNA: TGTGCCAGCAGGGGACTAGCGGACTCCTACAATGAGCAGTTCTTC; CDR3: CASRGLADSYNEQFF
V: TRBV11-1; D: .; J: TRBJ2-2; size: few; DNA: TGTGCCAGCACGGGACAAAACACCGGGGAGCTGTTTTTT; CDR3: CASTGQNTGELFF
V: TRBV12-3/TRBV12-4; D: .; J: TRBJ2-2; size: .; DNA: TGTGCCAGCACTTCTTACGGCAGGGGAACCGGGGAGCTGTTTTTT; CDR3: CASTSYGRGTGELFF
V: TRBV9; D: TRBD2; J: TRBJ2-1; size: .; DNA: TGTGCCAGCAGCGTTGTGCGGGAGGGCCGTAATGAGCAGTTCTTC; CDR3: CASSVVREGRNEQFF
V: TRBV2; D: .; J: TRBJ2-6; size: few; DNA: TGTGCCAGCCCAGGGACCGGGGCCAACGTCCTGACTTTC; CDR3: CASPGTGANVLTF
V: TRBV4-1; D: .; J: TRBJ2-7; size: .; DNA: TGCGCCAGCAGCTTAACCTCCACAGGGTTTTACGAGCAGTACTTC; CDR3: CASSLTSTGFYEQYF